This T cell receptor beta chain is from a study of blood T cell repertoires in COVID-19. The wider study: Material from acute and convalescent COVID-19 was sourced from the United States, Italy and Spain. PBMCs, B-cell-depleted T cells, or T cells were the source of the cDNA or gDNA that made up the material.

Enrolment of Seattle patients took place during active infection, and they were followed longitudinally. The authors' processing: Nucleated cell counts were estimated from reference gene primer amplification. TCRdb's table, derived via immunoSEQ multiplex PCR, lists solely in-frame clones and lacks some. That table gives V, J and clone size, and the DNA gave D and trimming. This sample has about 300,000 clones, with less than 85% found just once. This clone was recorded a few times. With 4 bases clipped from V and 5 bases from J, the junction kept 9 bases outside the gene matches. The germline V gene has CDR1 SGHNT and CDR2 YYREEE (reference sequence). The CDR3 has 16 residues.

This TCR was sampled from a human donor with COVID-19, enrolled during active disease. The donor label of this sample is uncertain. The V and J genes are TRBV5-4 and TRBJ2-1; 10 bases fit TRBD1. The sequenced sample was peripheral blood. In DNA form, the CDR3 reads TGTGCCAGCAGCAGACAGGGGGCGCCCACAAACAATGAGCAGTTCTTC. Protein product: CASSRQGAPTNNEQFF.